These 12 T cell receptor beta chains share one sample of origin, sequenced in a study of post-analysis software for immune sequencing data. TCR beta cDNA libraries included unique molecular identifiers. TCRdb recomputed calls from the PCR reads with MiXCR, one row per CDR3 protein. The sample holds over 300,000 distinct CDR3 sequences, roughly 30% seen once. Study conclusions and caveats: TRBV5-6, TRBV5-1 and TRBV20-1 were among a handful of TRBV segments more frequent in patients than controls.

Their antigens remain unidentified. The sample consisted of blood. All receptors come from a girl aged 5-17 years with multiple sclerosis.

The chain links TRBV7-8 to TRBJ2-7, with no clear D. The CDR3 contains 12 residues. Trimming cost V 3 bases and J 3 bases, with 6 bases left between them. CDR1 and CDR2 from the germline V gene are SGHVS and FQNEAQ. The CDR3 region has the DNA TGTGCCAGCAGCTTTTACGGCTACGAGCAGTACTTC. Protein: CASSFYGYEQYF.

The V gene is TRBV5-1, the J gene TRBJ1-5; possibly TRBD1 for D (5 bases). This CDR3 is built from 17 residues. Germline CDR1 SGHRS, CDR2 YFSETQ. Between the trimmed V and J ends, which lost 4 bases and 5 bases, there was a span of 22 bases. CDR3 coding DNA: TGCGCCAGCAGCCCACCGACAGATCTAGATAGGGATCAGCCCCAGCATTTT. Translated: CASSPPTDLDRDQPQHF. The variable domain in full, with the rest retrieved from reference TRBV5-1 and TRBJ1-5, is KAGVTQTPRYLIKTRGQQVTLSCSPISGHRSVSWYQQTPGQGLQFLFEYFSETQRNKGNFPGRFSGRQFSNSRSEMNVSTLELGDSALYLCASSPPTDLDRDQPQHFGDGTRLSIL.

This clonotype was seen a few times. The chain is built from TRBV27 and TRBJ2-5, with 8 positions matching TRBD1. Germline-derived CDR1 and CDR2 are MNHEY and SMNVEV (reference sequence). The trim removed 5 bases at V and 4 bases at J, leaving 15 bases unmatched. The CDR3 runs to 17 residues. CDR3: CASSLHLGQGRAETQYF. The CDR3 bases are TGTGCCAGCAGTCTTCACCTTGGACAGGGAAGAGCAGAGACCCAGTACTTC.

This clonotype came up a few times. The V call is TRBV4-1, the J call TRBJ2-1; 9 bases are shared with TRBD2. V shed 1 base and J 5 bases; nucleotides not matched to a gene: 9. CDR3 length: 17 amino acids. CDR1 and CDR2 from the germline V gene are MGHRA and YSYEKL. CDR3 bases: TGCGCCAGCAGCCAAGGGTACGCTAGCGGGGTTCACAATGAGCAGTTCTTC. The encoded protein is CASSQGYASGVHNEQFF.

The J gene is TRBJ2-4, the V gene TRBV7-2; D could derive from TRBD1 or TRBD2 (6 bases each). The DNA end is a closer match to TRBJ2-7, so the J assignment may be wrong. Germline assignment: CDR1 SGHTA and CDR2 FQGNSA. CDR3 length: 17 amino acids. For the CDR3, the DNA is TGTGCCAGCAGCTTATGGTACGGGGGCCTCTCGTGCTACGAGCAGTACTTC. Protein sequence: CASSLWYGGLSCYEQYF.

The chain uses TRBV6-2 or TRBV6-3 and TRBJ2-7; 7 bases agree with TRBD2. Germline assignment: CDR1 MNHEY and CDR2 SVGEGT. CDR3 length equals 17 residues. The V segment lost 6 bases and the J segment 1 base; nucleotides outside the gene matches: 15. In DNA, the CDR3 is TGTGCCAGCAGAGAATTGGGGGGGGTAACTATATCCTACGAGCAGTACTTC. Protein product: CASRELGGVTISYEQYF.

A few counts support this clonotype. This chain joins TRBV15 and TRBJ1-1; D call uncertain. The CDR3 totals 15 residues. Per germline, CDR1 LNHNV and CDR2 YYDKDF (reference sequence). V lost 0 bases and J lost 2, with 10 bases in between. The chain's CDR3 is CATSRDTGFNTEAFF. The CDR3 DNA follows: TGTGCCACCAGCAGAGATACGGGGTTCAACACTGAAGCTTTCTTT.

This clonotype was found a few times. CDR3 residues: CATQLFGGAASGYEQYF. For the CDR3, the DNA is TGTGCCACCCAGCTATTTGGGGGGGCGGCTTCGGGCTACGAGCAGTACTTC. The rearrangement joins TRBV7-9 to TRBJ2-7; D may be TRBD2 (7 bases). The CDR3 has 17 residues. Trimming removed 10 bases from V and 3 bases from J, with 28 bases in between. Germline-derived CDR1 and CDR2 are SEHNR and FQNEAQ (reference sequence).

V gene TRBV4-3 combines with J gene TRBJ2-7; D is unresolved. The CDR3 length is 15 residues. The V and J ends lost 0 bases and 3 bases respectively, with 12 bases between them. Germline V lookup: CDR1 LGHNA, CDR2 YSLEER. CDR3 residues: CASSQDRATNYEQYF. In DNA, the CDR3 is TGCGCCAGCAGCCAAGATAGGGCGACAAACTACGAGCAGTACTTC.

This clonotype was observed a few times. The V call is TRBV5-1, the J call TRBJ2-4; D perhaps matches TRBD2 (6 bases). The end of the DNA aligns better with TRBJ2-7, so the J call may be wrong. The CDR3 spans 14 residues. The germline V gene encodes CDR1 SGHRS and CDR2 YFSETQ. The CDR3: CASSLDPSVNEQYF. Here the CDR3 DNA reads TGCGCCAGCAGCTTGGATCCTAGCGTCAACGAGCAGTACTTC.

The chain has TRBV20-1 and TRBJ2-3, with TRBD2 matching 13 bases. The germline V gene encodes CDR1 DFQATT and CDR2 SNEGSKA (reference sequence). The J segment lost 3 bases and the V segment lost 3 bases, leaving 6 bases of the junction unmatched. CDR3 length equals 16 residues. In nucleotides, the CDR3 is TGCAGTGCTAGTGCCACTAGCGGGGGGGCAACAGATACGCAGTATTTT. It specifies CSASATSGGATDTQYF.

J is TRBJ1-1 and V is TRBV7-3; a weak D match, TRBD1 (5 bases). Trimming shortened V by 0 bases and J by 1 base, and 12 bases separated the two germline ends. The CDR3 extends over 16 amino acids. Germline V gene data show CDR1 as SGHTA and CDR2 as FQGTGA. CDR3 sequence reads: CASSLTPTGTNTEAFF. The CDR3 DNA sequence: TGTGCCAGCAGCTTAACCCCGACGGGGACGAACACTGAAGCTTTCTTT.